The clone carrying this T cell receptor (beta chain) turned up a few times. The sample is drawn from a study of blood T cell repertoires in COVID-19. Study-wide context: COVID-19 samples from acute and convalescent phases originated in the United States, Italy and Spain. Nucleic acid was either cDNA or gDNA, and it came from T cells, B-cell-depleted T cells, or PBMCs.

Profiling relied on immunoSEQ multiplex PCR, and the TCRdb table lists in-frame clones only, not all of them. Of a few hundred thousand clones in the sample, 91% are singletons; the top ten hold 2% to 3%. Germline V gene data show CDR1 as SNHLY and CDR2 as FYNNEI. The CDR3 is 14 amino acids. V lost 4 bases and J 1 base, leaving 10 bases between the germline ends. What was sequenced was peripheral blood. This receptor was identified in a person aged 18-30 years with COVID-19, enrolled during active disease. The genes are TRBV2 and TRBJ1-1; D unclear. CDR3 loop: CASSAEIGNTEAFF. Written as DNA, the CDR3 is TGTGCCAGCAGTGCCGAAATCGGGAACACTGAAGCTTTCTTT.